The clone carrying this TCR beta chain occurred many times. The sample is drawn from a study of CD4 and CD8 cells across lung adenocarcinoma regions. Donors had localized lung adenocarcinoma, a non-small cell lung cancer. Via MiXCR, TCRdb re-called the PCR reads, giving one row per CDR3 protein. Of approximately 20,000 distinct CDR3 sequences in the sample, roughly 46% are singletons; the top ten hold less than 20%. The germline V gene encodes CDR1 MNHNS and CDR2 SASEGT. With 6 bases clipped from V and 2 bases from J, the junction kept 15 bases outside the gene matches. CDR3 length: 18 residues. Sample: CD4+ T cells from the margin of a lung tumor. The chain carries TRBV6-1 and TRBJ2-2, with 7 bases that match TRBD2. This sequence was found in a male donor with lung adenocarcinoma. The CD4 and CD8 labels of this study may be unreliable. For the CDR3, the DNA is TGTGCCAGCAGGAAGGAGGGAGGGGTGGTAAGAAACACCGGGGAGCTGTTTTTT. It is translated as CASRKEGGVVRNTGELFF.